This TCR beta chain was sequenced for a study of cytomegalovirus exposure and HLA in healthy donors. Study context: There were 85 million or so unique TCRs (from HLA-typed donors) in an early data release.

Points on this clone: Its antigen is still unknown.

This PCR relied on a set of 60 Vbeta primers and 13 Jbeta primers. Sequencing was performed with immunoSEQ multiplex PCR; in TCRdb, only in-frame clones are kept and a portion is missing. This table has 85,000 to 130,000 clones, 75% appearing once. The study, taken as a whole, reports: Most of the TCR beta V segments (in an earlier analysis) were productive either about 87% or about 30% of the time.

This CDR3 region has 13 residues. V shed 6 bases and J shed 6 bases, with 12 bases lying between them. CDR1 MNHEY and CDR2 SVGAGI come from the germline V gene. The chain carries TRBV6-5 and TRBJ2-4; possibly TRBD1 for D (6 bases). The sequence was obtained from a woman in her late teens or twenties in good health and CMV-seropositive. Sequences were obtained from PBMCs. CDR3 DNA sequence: TGTGCCAGCAGGACGACAGGAGGAAACATTCAGTACTTC. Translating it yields CASRTTGGNIQYF.